This T cell receptor (beta chain) was identified in a study of T cells in Graves' hyperthyroidism and ophthalmopathy. Across the study: Once the initial diagnosis was made, peripheral blood was obtained before any treatment.

Trimming took off 5 bases at V and 0 bases at J, with 14 bases between the two ends. Germline lookup yields CDR1 SGHNT and CDR2 YENEEA. The length of the CDR3 is 16 residues. The CDR3 regions of TCR beta were amplified from RNA transcripts. First-round RT-PCR of the TCR CDR3 relied on the HTBI primer set. TCRdb redid the calling of the multiplex PCR reads with MiXCR, one entry per CDR3 protein. The data show about 360,000 distinct CDR3 sequences, less than 15% seen once. Exclusion of patients followed from uncontrolled infection, other autoimmune disease, pregnancy or lactation. The authors took PBMCs from 10 ml fresh peripheral blood.

The sequenced material came from blood. The rearrangement uses TRBV11-3 and TRBJ1-3; D gene unclear. The receptor's source is a young woman with Graves' hyperthyroidism. CDR3 DNA sequence: TGTGCCAGCAGCCTAACAGTTTATCTCTCTGGAAACACCATATATTTT. Translated, it gives CASSLTVYLSGNTIYF.